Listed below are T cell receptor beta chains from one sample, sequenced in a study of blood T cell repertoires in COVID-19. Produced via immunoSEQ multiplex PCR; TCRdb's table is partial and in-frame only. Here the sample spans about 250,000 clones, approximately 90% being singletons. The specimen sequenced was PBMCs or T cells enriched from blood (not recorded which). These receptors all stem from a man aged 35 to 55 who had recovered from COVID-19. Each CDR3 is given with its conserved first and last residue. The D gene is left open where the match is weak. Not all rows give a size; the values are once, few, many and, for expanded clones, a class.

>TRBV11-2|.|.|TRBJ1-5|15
TGTGCCAGCAGCTTAGGCAGGGGTAGCAATCAGCCCCAGCATTTT
CASSLGRGSNQPQHF
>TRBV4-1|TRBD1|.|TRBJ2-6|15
TGCGCCAGCAGCCTCCACAGGGGTGGGGCCAACGTCCTGACTTTC
CASSLHRGGANVLTF
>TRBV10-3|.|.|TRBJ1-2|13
TGTGCCATCAGTGACGGGGAGAGCTATGGCTACACCTTC
CAISDGESYGYTF
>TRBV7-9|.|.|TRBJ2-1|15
TGTGCCAGCAGCTTTGGGACACACTCCTACAATGAGCAGTTCTTC
CASSFGTHSYNEQFF
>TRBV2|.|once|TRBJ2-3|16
TGTGCCAGCAAGAGGGATGACATAGCTAGCACAGATACGCAGTATTTT
CASKRDDIASTDTQYF
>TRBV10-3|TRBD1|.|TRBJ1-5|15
TGTGCCATCAGTGAGTTTGGACAGGGTGACCAGCCCCAGCATTTT
CAISEFGQGDQPQHF
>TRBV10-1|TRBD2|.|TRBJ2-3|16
TGCGCCAGCAGATTGGGACTAGCGGGAGAAACCGATACGCAGTATTTT
CASRLGLAGETDTQYF
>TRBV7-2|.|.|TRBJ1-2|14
TGTGCCAGCAGCAAGACAGGTGATAACTATGGCTACACCTTC
CASSKTGDNYGYTF
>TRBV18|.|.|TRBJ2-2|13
TGTGCCAGTCAGGGACAGAACACCGGGGAGCTGTTTTTT
CASQGQNTGELFF
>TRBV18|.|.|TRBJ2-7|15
TGTGCCAGCTCACCCCCAATGACAGGTGAAGACGAGCAGTACTTC
CASSPPMTGEDEQYF
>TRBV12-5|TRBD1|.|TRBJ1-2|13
TGTGCTAGTGGTTTCGGACAGGCTTATGGCTACACCTTC
CASGFGQAYGYTF
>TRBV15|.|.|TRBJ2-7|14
TGTGCCACCAGCAGAGATGCGGCAAGCCACGAGCAGTACTTC
CATSRDAASHEQYF
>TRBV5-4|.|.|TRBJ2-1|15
TGTGCCAGCAGCTTGACTCCCTACTCCTACAATGAGCAGTTCTTC
CASSLTPYSYNEQFF
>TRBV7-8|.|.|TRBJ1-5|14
TGTGCCAGCAGCCTCGGGATCCCCAATCAGCCCCAGCATTTT
CASSLGIPNQPQHF
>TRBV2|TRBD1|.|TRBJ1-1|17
TGTGCCAGCAGTTACTCCGGGACAGGGGGCCTGAACACTGAAGCTTTCTTT
CASSYSGTGGLNTEAFF
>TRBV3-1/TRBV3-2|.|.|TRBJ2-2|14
TGTGCCAGCAGCCAAGTATATAGCGCCGGGGAGCTGTTTTTT
CASSQVYSAGELFF
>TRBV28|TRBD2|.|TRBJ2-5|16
TGTGCCACCACCGGGACTAGGACGGGAAGATTAGAGACCCAGTACTTC
CATTGTRTGRLETQYF
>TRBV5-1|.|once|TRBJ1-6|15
TGCGCCAGCAGCTGGACAGCGTCCTATAATTCACCCCTCCACTTT
CASSWTASYNSPLHF
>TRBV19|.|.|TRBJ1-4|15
TGTGCCAGTAGTATAGATCGTCCGGAGAATGAAAAACTGTTTTTT
CASSIDRPENEKLFF
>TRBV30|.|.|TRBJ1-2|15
TGTGCCTGGGTTCGCCGGGGGGCAGCCTCCTATGGCTACACCTTC
CAWVRRGAASYGYTF
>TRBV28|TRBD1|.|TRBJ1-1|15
TGTGCCAGCAGGAGCGGGACAGGGCGGAACACTGAAGCTTTCTTT
CASRSGTGRNTEAFF
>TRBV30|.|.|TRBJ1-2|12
TGTGCCTGGAGTGTAGCGGGGATTGGCTACACCTTC
CAWSVAGIGYTF
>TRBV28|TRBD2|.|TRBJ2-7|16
TGTGCCAGCAGTACCACCCTAGCGGTCGGGACCTACGAGCAGTACTTC
CASSTTLAVGTYEQYF
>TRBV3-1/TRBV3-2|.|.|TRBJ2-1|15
TGTGCCAGCAGCCAAGAGGCTAGCCTCCCCAATGAGCAGTTCTTC
CASSQEASLPNEQFF
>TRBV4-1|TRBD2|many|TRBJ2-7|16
TGCGCCAGCAGCCAATACGGACTAGCGGGAGTACGCGAGCAGTACTTC
CASSQYGLAGVREQYF
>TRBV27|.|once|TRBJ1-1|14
TGTGCCAGCAGTTTAATAGACGGGGACACTGAAGCTTTCTTT
CASSLIDGDTEAFF
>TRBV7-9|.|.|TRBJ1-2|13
TGTGCCAGCAGCGGGGACAAGAACTATGGCTACACCTTC
CASSGDKNYGYTF
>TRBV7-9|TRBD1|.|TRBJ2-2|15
TGTGCCAGCAGCTTAGGGACAGGCCGCACCGGGGAGCTGTTTTTT
CASSLGTGRTGELFF
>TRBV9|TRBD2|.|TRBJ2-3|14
TGTGCCAGCAGTTCACGGGGGGACACAGATACGCAGTATTTT
CASSSRGDTDTQYF
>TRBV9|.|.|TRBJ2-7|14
TGTGCCAGCAGCGTAGGGCAGATCTCCTACGAGCAGTACTTC
CASSVGQISYEQYF
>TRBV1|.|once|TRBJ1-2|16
TGCACCAGCAGCCAAGGAGGGACTCCTCGGAGCTATGGCTACACCTTC
CTSSQGGTPRSYGYTF
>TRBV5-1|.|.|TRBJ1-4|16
TGCGCCAGCAGACCCGACGGGGTTGCGAAGGGTGAAAAACTGTTTTTT
CASRPDGVAKGEKLFF
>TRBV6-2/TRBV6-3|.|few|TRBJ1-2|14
TGTGCCAGCAGTTACCGGCAGGGCAGCTATGGCTACACCTTC
CASSYRQGSYGYTF
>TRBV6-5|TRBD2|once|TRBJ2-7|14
TGTGCCAGCAGCCCGACCGGGACTAGCGGGAGGCATTACTTC
CASSPTGTSGRHYF
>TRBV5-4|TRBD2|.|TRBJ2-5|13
TGTGCCAGCAGTCCGGGACTACAAGAGACCCAGTACTTC
CASSPGLQETQYF
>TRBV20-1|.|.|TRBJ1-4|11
TGCAGTGCTAGAGTCCCGGGACATGTCGGATTT
CSARVPGHVGF
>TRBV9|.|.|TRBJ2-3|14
TGTGCCAGCAGCGTATCAGGGAGCACAGATACGCAGTATTTT
CASSVSGSTDTQYF
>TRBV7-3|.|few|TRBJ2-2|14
TGTGCCAGCAGCTTAACAGTAGATACCGGGGAGCTGTTTTTT
CASSLTVDTGELFF
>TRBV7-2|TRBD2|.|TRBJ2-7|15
TGTGCCAGCAGCTTAGGCGGGGGGAAAACCTACGAGCAGTACTTC
CASSLGGGKTYEQYF
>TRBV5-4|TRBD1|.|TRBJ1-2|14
TGTGCCAGCAGACAGGACAGGGGAGTGCGTGGCTACACCTTC
CASRQDRGVRGYTF
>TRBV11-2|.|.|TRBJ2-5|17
TGTGCCAGCAGCTTAGGTGTGGGGGGGCCGAGTACAGAGACCCAGTACTTC
CASSLGVGGPSTETQYF
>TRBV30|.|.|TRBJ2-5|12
TGTGCCTGCACCCAGAACCAAGAGACCCAGTACTTC
CACTQNQETQYF
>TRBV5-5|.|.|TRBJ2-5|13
TGTGCCAGCAGCTTCCTGGACAAGGAGACCCAGTACTTC
CASSFLDKETQYF
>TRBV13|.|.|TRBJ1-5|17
TGTGCCAGCAGCTTAGGAGAGGGACATTATAGCAATCAGCCCCAGCATTTT
CASSLGEGHYSNQPQHF
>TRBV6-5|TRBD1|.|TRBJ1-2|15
TGTGCCAGCAGCGCTCGACCCACAGGGGCCAGGGGCTACACCTTC
CASSARPTGARGYTF
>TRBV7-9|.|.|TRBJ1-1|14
TGTGCCAGCACCCCGGACAGCGCATTCGGAGGAGCTTTCTTT
CASTPDSAFGGAFF
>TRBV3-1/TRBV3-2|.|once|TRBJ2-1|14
TGTGCCAGCAGCCAAGACGGGACTTCGTTCCAGCAGTTCTTC
CASSQDGTSFQQFF
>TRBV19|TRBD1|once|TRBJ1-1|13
TGTGCCAGTAGCAACACAGGGGACACTGAAGCTTTCTTT
CASSNTGDTEAFF
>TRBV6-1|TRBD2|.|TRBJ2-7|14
TGTGCCAGCAGTGAAACTAGCGGGAGTCTGGAGCAGTACTTC
CASSETSGSLEQYF
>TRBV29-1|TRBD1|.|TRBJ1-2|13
TGCAGCGTTGTCGGCCAGGGGGCCATTGGCTACACCTTC
CSVVGQGAIGYTF
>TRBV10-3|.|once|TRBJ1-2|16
TGTGCCATCAGTGAGGATCGGGGGGGTGTATACTATGGCTACACCTTC
CAISEDRGGVYYGYTF
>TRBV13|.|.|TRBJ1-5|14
TGTGCCAGCAGCTTAATGGGCGTCAATCAGCCCCAGCATTTT
CASSLMGVNQPQHF
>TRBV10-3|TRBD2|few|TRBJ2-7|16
TGTGCCATCAGTGAGTCGAAAGGACTAGCCATCCACGAGCAGTACTTC
CAISESKGLAIHEQYF